This T cell receptor (beta chain) was sequenced for a study of cytomegalovirus exposure and HLA in healthy donors. Study results and limitations: A missense variant in DCLRE1C was later tied to TCR beta V- and J-gene trimming. Because they were indistinguishable, some V segments, including TRBV6-2 and TRBV6-3, were excluded. Rare sequences made up most TCRs, while some public TCRs were found in many donors.

CDR1 is SGDLS, CDR2 YYNGEE, per germline. V gave up 2 bases and J gave up 8 bases, with 8 bases separating them. This CDR3 is 12 amino acids long. With respect to this clone: The antigen is undetermined.

This PCR relied on a set of 60 Vbeta primers and 13 Jbeta primers. Clones were read by immunoSEQ multiplex PCR, and TCRdb kept only the in-frame ones, dropping some. The table has roughly 100,000 clones, 9.4% seen once. At sampling all donors were nominally healthy, likely with unrecorded immune exposures. The chain is built from TRBV9 and TRBJ2-4; weak D call: TRBD2 (5 bases). Sequenced sample: PBMCs. The source is a man aged 45-65 years in good health and CMV-seropositive. The CDR3 DNA is TGTGCCAGCAGCGTCCTAGCCCACATTCAGTACTTC. This gives the protein CASSVLAHIQYF.